The T cell receptor (beta chain) described here comes from a study of cytomegalovirus exposure and HLA in healthy donors. PCR amplification relied on 60 Vbeta primers (plus 13 Jbeta primers). The method was immunoSEQ multiplex PCR; TCRdb's version includes in-frame clones alone and lacks a portion of them. The sample carries 140,000 to 150,000 clones, about three quarters recorded once. The CDR3 has 12 residues. As regards this clone: Its target is not known.

Overall study results and limits: Reports indicated that the classifier achieved high specificity and sensitivity in diagnosing cytomegalovirus status.

Sequenced material: PBMCs. The receptor comes from a man in his forties or fifties in good health and CMV-seropositive. The genes are TRBV12-2 and TRBJ2-1; the table's D call, TRBD2, has no DNA check behind it. TRBV12-2 is deemed a pseudogene. The CDR3 DNA reads as TGTGCAAGTCGGTCTCCTTCGGGTGAGCAGTTCTTC. Protein sequence: CASRSPSGEQFF.